The next 18 T cell receptor beta chains were all read from a single sample in a study of T cells in Graves' hyperthyroidism and ophthalmopathy. TCR beta CDR3 regions were amplified from RNA transcripts. Researchers ran a first-round RT-PCR on the TCR CDR3 using the HTBI primer set. TCRdb called the multiplex PCR reads again in MiXCR, with one record for every CDR3 protein. The sample has hundreds of thousands of distinct CDR3 sequences; 15% to 18% are singletons. Sequencing was carried out using blood. These receptor sequences come from a woman aged 18 to 35 with Graves' hyperthyroidism.

There are many counts of this clonotype. In nucleotides, the CDR3 is TGTGCCAGCAGTTTTATAAGGGGAGCCTACGAGCAGTACTTC. Protein sequence: CASSFIRGAYEQYF. The V call is TRBV12-3 or TRBV12-4, the J call TRBJ2-7; either TRBD1 or TRBD2 may supply D (5 bases each). The CDR3 is 14 amino acids. Trimming took 3 bases from V and 2 from J, leaving 11 bases between them.

This clonotype was counted ten times or more. A read error may account for a junction end that differs from germline. J is TRBJ2-7 and V is TRBV11-2; D may be TRBD1 (6 bases). This CDR3 has 17 amino acids. CDR1 and CDR2 (germline): SGHAT, FQNNGV. For the CDR3, the DNA is TGTGCCAGCAGCCTAGAATATTACAAGACAGGCTCCTACGAGCAGTACTTC. Amino acid sequence: CASSLEYYKTGSYEQYF.

This clonotype has ten or more counts. The V and J genes are TRBV12-3 or TRBV12-4 and TRBJ2-3, with a weak D call TRBD2 (5 bases). V shed 10 bases and J shed 4 bases, with 21 bases lying between them. CDR3 length: 15 residues. The CDR3 here is CATKGPNLRADTQYF. CDR3 bases: TGTGCCACAAAAGGACCGAACCTGAGGGCAGATACGCAGTATTTT.

This clonotype has a handful of counts. The chain has TRBV6-1 and TRBJ1-4, with no clear D. V lost 5 bases and J lost 8, with 15 bases in between. Per the germline V gene, CDR1 is MNHNS and CDR2 is SASEGT. The CDR3 extends over 14 amino acids. The CDR3 DNA reads as TGTGCCAGCAGTATACTGGGGTCTGGGGAAAAACTGTTTTTT. It translates to CASSILGSGEKLFF.

J is TRBJ2-7 and V is TRBV5-1; TRBD2 matches 8 bases. In germline, CDR1 is SGHRS, CDR2 YFSETQ. CDR3 length: 16 residues. V lost 2 bases to trimming and J lost 3 bases; unmatched junction nucleotides: 10. The CDR3: CASSFSGASQGYEQYF. In DNA, the CDR3 is TGCGCCAGCAGCTTTAGCGGGGCCAGCCAGGGCTACGAGCAGTACTTC.

This clonotype was seen many times. The genes are TRBV7-2 and TRBJ2-5, with D unresolved. Per germline, CDR1 SGHTA and CDR2 FQGNSA. The CDR3 is 15 amino acids. Deletions cut 0 bases from V and 1 base from J, with 9 bases between. In DNA, the CDR3 is TGTGCCAGCAGCTTAGCGCGTAACAGCCAAGAGACCCAGTACTTC. Protein: CASSLARNSQETQYF.

This clonotype was recorded at least ten times. The rearrangement uses TRBV20-1 and TRBJ2-7; D not resolved. Germline CDR1 DFQATT, CDR2 SNEGSKA (reference sequence). Trimming pared 3 bases from V and 7 bases from J, leaving 16 bases between. CDR3 length equals 13 residues. CDR3 region: CSASGEYYGEQYF. DNA of the CDR3: TGCAGTGCTAGTGGGGAATACTATGGGGAGCAGTACTTC.

This clonotype was counted only a few times. J is TRBJ2-2 and V is TRBV5-5; 15 bases are shared with TRBD2. V lost 4 bases, J lost 6 bases, and 4 bases stayed unmatched. The CDR3 has 16 residues. Germline values: CDR1 SGHKS, CDR2 YYEKEE (reference sequence). The chain's CDR3 is CASSPGLAGGAGELFF. CDR3 in DNA: TGTGCCAGCAGCCCCGGACTAGCGGGAGGGGCCGGGGAGCTGTTTTTT.

This rearrangement joins TRBV19 to TRBJ2-1; D remains ambiguous. The CDR3 is 12 amino acids. Trimming shortened V by 0 bases and J by 9 bases, and 6 bases separated the two germline ends. Germline V gene sequence: CDR1 LNHDA, CDR2 SQIVND (reference sequence). CDR3 protein: CASSIDWGEQFF. CDR3 sequence (DNA): TGTGCCAGTAGTATAGATTGGGGTGAGCAGTTCTTC.

This clonotype was seen a few times. Germline and junction disagree at one end, which may indicate a read error. This chain connects TRBV7-7 to TRBJ2-1; possibly TRBD2 for D (6 bases). CDR3 length: 13 amino acids. The V gene's germline CDR1 is SSHAT and CDR2 FNYEAQ (reference sequence). CDR3 in amino acids: CASSLADGNEQFF. The CDR3 coding sequence is TGTGCTAGCAGCTTAGCGGACGGCAATGAGCAGTTCTTC.

This clonotype was recorded at least ten times. The CDR3 nucleotides read TGTGCCAGCAGTTCCCGAGGACAGAGATATAGCAATCAGCCCCAGCATTTT. This translates into CASSSRGQRYSNQPQHF. The V gene is TRBV28, the J gene TRBJ1-5, with D tentatively TRBD1 (6 bases). The length of the CDR3 is 17 residues. The germline V and J ends were trimmed by 4 bases and 0 bases, with 16 bases remaining between them. CDR1 and CDR2 from the germline V gene are MDHEN and SYDVKM.

This clonotype was recorded many times. The chain has TRBV7-9 and TRBJ1-1; D unclear. Germline-derived CDR1 and CDR2 are SEHNR and FQNEAQ (reference sequence). The CDR3 totals 15 residues. The V end lost 0 bases, the J end lost 3 bases, and 11 bases lay between the germline ends. CDR3 DNA sequence: TGTGCCAGCAGCTTAGCTCCCTGGACGGACACTGAAGCTTTCTTT. Its protein product is CASSLAPWTDTEAFF.

The J gene is TRBJ1-6, the V gene TRBV7-8; D gene uncertain. The V and J ends lost 5 bases and 5 bases respectively, with 13 bases between them. Germline lookup yields CDR1 SGHVS and CDR2 FQNEAQ. The CDR3 has 15 amino acids. CDR3 DNA sequence: TGTGCCAGCAGCGTCCAGACGTCACATAATTCACCCCTCCACTTT. Protein product: CASSVQTSHNSPLHF.

This clonotype has a handful of counts. This chain links TRBV7-2 with TRBJ1-5; D gene uncertain. Trimming left V 4 bases short and J 3 bases short, with 13 bases between. Germline V CDR1 and CDR2: SGHTA, FQGNSA. The CDR3 is made up of 15 amino acids. CDR3 bases: TGTGCCAGCAGCTCGCCTGGAGGGTACAATCAGCCCCAGCATTTT. It specifies CASSSPGGYNQPQHF.

This clonotype was observed a handful of times. The chain carries TRBV10-3 and TRBJ1-3; 9 positions agree with TRBD1. CDR1 ENHRY and CDR2 SYGVKD come from the germline V gene. The CDR3 runs 14 residues. The J segment lost 0 bases and the V segment lost 11 bases, leaving 5 bases of the junction unmatched. The CDR3, as DNA: TGTGCCGCCGGACAGGGGCTCTCTGGAAACACCATATATTTT. Translated, it gives CAAGQGLSGNTIYF.

The CDR3 reads CASSLEGWETQYF. The CDR3 coding sequence is TGTGCCAGCAGCTTGGAAGGGTGGGAGACCCAGTACTTC. V and J are TRBV5-5 and TRBJ2-5; D remains ambiguous. The CDR3 runs 13 residues. Germline-derived CDR1 and CDR2 are SGHKS and YYEKEE (reference sequence). The V end was cut by 0 bases, the J end by 5 bases, with 8 bases between.

Ten or more counts support this clonotype. The chain has TRBV20-1 and TRBJ1-2, with D unclear. Germline CDR1 reads DFQATT; CDR2 reads SNEGSKA (reference sequence). V lost 4 bases to trimming and J lost 9 bases, with 12 bases between them. This CDR3 is built from 11 residues. For the CDR3, the DNA is TGCAGTGCTAATGTGTTGGGTAGCTACACCTTC. Encoded protein: CSANVLGSYTF.

A word on this clonotype: This clone may be a read error of a much larger clone one base away. The J gene is TRBJ2-7, the V gene TRBV4-1, with 10 bases identical to TRBD2. This CDR3 is 14 amino acids long. Germline lookup yields CDR1 MGHRA and CDR2 YSYEKL. The CDR3 region has the DNA TGCGCCGGCAGCCCCGGACTAGCGGTTTACGAGCAGTACTTC. This encodes CAGSPGLAVYEQYF.